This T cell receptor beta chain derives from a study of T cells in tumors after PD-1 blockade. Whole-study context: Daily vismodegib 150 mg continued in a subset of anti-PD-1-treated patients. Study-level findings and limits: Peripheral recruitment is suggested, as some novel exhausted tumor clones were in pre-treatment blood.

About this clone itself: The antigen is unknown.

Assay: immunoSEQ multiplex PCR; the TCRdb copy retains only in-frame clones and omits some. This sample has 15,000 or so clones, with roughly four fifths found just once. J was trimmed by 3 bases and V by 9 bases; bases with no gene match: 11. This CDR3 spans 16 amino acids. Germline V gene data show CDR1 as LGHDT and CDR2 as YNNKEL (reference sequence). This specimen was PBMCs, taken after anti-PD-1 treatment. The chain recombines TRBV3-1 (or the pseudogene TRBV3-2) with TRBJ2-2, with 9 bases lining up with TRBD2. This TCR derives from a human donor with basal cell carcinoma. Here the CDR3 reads CASSKLAGDYTGELFF. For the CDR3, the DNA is TGTGCCAGTTCCAAGTTAGCGGGGGATTACACCGGGGAGCTGTTTTTT.